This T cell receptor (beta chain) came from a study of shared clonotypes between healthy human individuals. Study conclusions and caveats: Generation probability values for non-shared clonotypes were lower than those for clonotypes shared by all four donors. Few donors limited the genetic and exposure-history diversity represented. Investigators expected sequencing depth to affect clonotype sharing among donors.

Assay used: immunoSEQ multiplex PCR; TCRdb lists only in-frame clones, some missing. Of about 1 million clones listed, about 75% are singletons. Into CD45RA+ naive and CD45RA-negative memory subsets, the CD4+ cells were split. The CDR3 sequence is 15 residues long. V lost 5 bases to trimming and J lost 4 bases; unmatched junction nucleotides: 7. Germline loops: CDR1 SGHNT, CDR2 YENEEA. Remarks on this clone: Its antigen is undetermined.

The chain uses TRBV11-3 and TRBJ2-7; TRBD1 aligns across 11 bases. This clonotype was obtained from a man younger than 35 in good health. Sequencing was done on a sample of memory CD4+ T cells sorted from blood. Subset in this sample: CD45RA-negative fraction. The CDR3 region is CASSRSGTGGYEQYF. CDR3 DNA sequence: TGTGCCAGCAGCAGAAGCGGGACAGGGGGATACGAGCAGTACTTC.